Included here is one T cell receptor (beta chain) sequence, with context. Its cognate antigen is unknown. The data were taken from a study of T-cell memory formation after mild COVID-19. Study summary: Largely donor-specific TCR clusters were found. Whole-study findings and limits: Researchers could not confirm that second-wave clones peaking on day 37 targeted SARS-CoV-2. Whereas later expanders leaned CD4+, clones contracting day 15 to 85 showed a balanced CD4/CD8 makeup.

Germline CDR1 reads MNHEY; CDR2 reads SVGAGI. The CDR3 covers 14 residues. V was pared by 8 bases and J by 6 bases, with 9 bases of the junction left unmatched. Constant-segment-primed 5'RACE gave TCR alpha and TCR beta cDNA libraries with sample barcodes and UMIs. In TCRdb, the 5' RACE reads were re-called with MiXCR into one record per CDR3 protein. The sample has hundreds of thousands of distinct CDR3 sequences, approximately 14% seen once. Sequenced: PBMCs or a T cell subset sorted from them (not recorded which). This chain joins TRBV6-5 and TRBJ1-5, with TRBD1 matching 8 bases. The receptor was isolated from a man aged 18 to 30 who had mild COVID-19 (a few samples of this study predate the infection). Cell type and time point are not known. CDR3 coding DNA: TGTGCCAGCCTTCGACAGGGGAAAGGTCAGCCCCAGCATTTT. Translated, it gives CASLRQGKGQPQHF.